This TCR beta chain was profiled in a study of blood T cell repertoires in COVID-19. Whole-study context: The cDNA or gDNA used as material had been derived from T cells, B-cell-depleted T cells, or PBMCs.

Clones were sequenced by immunoSEQ multiplex PCR, and TCRdb holds only the in-frame ones, with some missing. The sample contains fewer than 650,000 clones, roughly 89% of which appear only once. V gave up 5 bases and J gave up 2 bases, with 15 bases separating them. Germline V gives CDR1 MNHEY, CDR2 SMNVEV (reference sequence). This CDR3 spans 15 amino acids. Input material: peripheral blood. This sequence originates from a woman in her 50s with COVID-19, enrolled during active disease. The rearrangement joins TRBV27 to TRBJ1-2; unclear D gene. The CDR3 here is CASSPSALGNYGYTF. The CDR3 DNA sequence: TGTGCCAGCAGTCCTAGCGCATTGGGAAACTATGGCTACACCTTC.